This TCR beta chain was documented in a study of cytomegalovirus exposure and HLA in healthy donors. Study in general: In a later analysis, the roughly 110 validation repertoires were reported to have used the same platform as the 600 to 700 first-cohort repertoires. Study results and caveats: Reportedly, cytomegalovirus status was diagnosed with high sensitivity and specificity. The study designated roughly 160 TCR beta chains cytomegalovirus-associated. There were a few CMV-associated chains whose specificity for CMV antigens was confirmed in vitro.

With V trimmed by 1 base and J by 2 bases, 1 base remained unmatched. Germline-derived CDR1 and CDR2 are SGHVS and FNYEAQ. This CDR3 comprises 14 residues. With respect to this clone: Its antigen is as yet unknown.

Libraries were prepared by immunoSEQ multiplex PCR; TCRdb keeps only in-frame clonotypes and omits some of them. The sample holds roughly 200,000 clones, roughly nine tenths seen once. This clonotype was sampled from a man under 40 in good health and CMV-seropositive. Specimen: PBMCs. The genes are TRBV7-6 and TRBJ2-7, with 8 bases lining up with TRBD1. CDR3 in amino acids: CASSLGTGPYEQYF. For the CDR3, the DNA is TGTGCCAGCAGCTTAGGGACAGGGCCCTACGAGCAGTACTTC.